This TCR beta chain was identified in a study of PD-1 blockade in classical Hodgkin lymphoma. CDR3 length equals 16 residues. Germline trimming cut 3 bases from V and 4 bases from J; bases unmatched to any gene: 4. Germline V gene data show CDR1 as SGHRS and CDR2 as YFSETQ. Profiling relied on immunoSEQ multiplex PCR, and the TCRdb table lists in-frame clones only, not all of them. The table has fewer than 45,000 clones, around two thirds seen once. Time point denoted: cycle 4 day 1 (C4D1), after 6 weeks of nivolumab. Relapse after autologous stem cell transplantation occurred in every patient, and brentuximab vedotin exposure varied.

The source of this sequence is a human donor with classical Hodgkin lymphoma. Material: peripheral blood mononuclear cells (PBMCs), obtained before the fourth cycle of nivolumab. The chain has TRBV5-1 and TRBJ2-7; 16 bases align to TRBD2. CDR3 amino acids: CASSSGTSGRGYEQYF. Written as DNA, the CDR3 is TGCGCCAGCAGCTCCGGGACTAGCGGGAGGGGATACGAGCAGTACTTC.